One T cell receptor beta chain is described in this entry. Its antigen is unidentified. The treatment denotes: some 20 received Ad26.COV2.S at low or high dose, single or two shots; about five received placebo; per-sample allocation not given. Collection of the samples took place on day 63 after the first injection of vaccine or placebo. This record comes from a study of Ad26.COV2.S vaccination and SARS-CoV-2 variants. In the study overall: The COV1001 Ad26.COV2.S trial arm included the donor.

TCRdb's copy holds only in-frame clones and misses some; the assay was immunoSEQ multiplex PCR. The sample lists about 430,000 clones, more than 80% occurring once. Germline CDR1 and CDR2: SGHVS and FQNEAQ. This CDR3 has 16 amino acids. Trimming shortened V by 0 bases and J by 5 bases, and 15 bases separated the two germline ends. Study-level results: Non-spike TCR breadth showed similarity between vaccine and placebo recipients. Quantification of TCR breadth and depth may have yielded underestimates of total T cell responses.

The chain recombines TRBV7-8 with TRBJ2-3; TRBD2 might be the D (6 bases). Specimen: peripheral blood, collected in a trial of Ad26.COV2.S vaccine versus placebo. This TCR derives from a person between 18 and 60 years old who received the Ad26.COV2.S COVID-19 vaccine or a placebo. CDR3 DNA sequence: TGTGCCAGCAGCTTAGCGTTGGGGGGAGAAGTAGATACGCAGTATTTT. Protein sequence: CASSLALGGEVDTQYF.